This is a list of T cell receptor beta chains from one sample in a study of cytomegalovirus exposure and HLA in healthy donors. Measured with immunoSEQ multiplex PCR; TCRdb has only the in-frame clones, and not every one. The sample includes fewer than 200,000 clones, around 80% of them seen just once. Sequencing input: PBMCs. These receptors all stem from a woman in her 50s in good health and CMV-seronegative. The CDR3 runs from the conserved cysteine through the conserved F or W. Each record gives: J gene, clone size, V gene, D gene, CDR3 DNA, CDR3 protein. A D gene is named only where the DNA matches it firmly. Part of the rows lack a size; the others show once, few, many or a class for expanded clones.

>TRBJ1-1|-|TRBV6-5|-
TGTGCCAGCACGCGACCGGGAGAAGGCACTGAAGCTTTCTTT
CASTRPGEGTEAFF
>TRBJ2-7|-|TRBV7-9|TRBD2
TGTGCCAGCAGCTTGGGACTAGCGGGCCCCTCCTACGAGCAGTACTTC
CASSLGLAGPSYEQYF
>TRBJ2-1|-|TRBV5-1|-
TGCGCCAGCAGCTTGGCCAGTACCGGGACCTACAATGAGCAGTTCTTC
CASSLASTGTYNEQFF
>TRBJ1-1|-|TRBV10-1|-
TGCGCCACCCGGACAGCGATGAACACTGAAGCTTTCTTT
CATRTAMNTEAFF
>TRBJ1-2|-|TRBV27|TRBD1
TGTGCCAGCAGTTTTGGACAGGGCATTGGCTACACCTTC
CASSFGQGIGYTF
>TRBJ2-3|-|TRBV4-3|TRBD2
TGCGCCAGCAGCCTGCCCGGGAGGAGCACAGATACGCAGTATTTT
CASSLPGRSTDTQYF
>TRBJ2-7|once|TRBV2|TRBD1
TGTGCCAGCAAAGGCAGGGGGACGTCCTACGAGCAGTACTTC
CASKGRGTSYEQYF
>TRBJ2-5|-|TRBV7-2|TRBD1
TGTGCCAGCAGCCTCACAGGGGTACAAGAGACCCAGTACTTC
CASSLTGVQETQYF
>TRBJ2-5|-|TRBV4-2|TRBD2
TGTGCCAGCAGCCAACTTACAGCGGGGAATGTTCCTGGGGCCCAGTACTTC
CASSQLTAGNVPGAQYF
>TRBJ2-3|once|TRBV10-2|TRBD1
TGCGCCAGCAGCGTAGCCGAACCAGGACAGGGCGTAGATACGCAGTATTTT
CASSVAEPGQGVDTQYF
>TRBJ2-2|-|TRBV6-1|-
TGTGCCAGCAGTGAATCGCGGATCACCGGGGAGCTGTTTTTT
CASSESRITGELFF
>TRBJ2-1|-|TRBV5-1|-
TGCGCCAGCAGCTTGGATGGGGCCTTCGGAAATGAGCAGTTCTTC
CASSLDGAFGNEQFF
>TRBJ1-1|-|TRBV19|TRBD1
TGTGCCAGTAGTACCGACAGGGGGGTAGAAGCTTTCTTT
CASSTDRGVEAFF
>TRBJ2-3|-|TRBV2|TRBD2
TGTGCCAGCAGTGGACTAGCGGGAAGAGATACGCAGTATTTT
CASSGLAGRDTQYF
>TRBJ2-4|once|TRBV5-8|-
TGTGCCAGCAGCTTGGAGCTGGGGGCGGGAAACATTCAGTACTTC
CASSLELGAGNIQYF
>TRBJ2-5|-|TRBV5-4|-
TGTGCCAGCAGCCCTCCGCTAGGCTCCCAAGAGACCCAGTACTTC
CASSPPLGSQETQYF
>TRBJ2-3|-|TRBV18|-
TGTGCCAGCTCCTTCTCGCAGGGCGCAACAGATACGCAGTATTTT
CASSFSQGATDTQYF
>TRBJ2-2|-|TRBV27|-
TGTGCCAGCAGCCTACTAGCCAATGGGGGCACCGGGGAGCTGTTTTTT
CASSLLANGGTGELFF
>TRBJ2-5|-|TRBV11-2|TRBD1
TGTGCCAGCAGCTCCCCAAGGACAGGGGGAGAGACCCAGTACTTC
CASSSPRTGGETQYF
>TRBJ2-1|-|TRBV10-3|TRBD2
TGTGCCATCCGCCCAGAACTAGCGGATACCTACAATGAGCAGTTCTTC
CAIRPELADTYNEQFF
>TRBJ1-3|few|TRBV30|-
TGTGCCTGGAGTAGGCGGATCTCTGGAAACACCATATATTTT
CAWSRRISGNTIYF
>TRBJ2-7|-|TRBV7-9|-
TGTGCCAGCAGCTTTACGACACCTTACGAGCAGTACTTC
CASSFTTPYEQYF
>TRBJ2-3|-|TRBV7-2|TRBD2
TGTGCCAGCAGCTTAGCGCCTAGCGGAAGTGGCACAGATACGCAGTATTTT
CASSLAPSGSGTDTQYF
>TRBJ2-7|-|TRBV30|TRBD2
TGTGCCTGGGGGAGTAGCGGGGGGACCGAGCAGTACTTC
CAWGSSGGTEQYF
>TRBJ2-1|once|TRBV29-1|TRBD2
TGCAGCGTGGCAACCTCCGGGACTAGGTATTACAATGAGCAGTTCTTC
CSVATSGTRYYNEQFF
>TRBJ2-1|few|TRBV19|TRBD2
TGTGCCAGTAGTGGACTAGCGGCAATCTCCTACAATGAGCAGTTCTTC
CASSGLAAISYNEQFF
>TRBJ1-3|-|TRBV6-1|-
TGTGCCAGCAGTGGCCCGGGGTCGAGAAATTTTAAGGGTGGAAACACCATATATTTT
CASSGPGSRNFKGGNTIYF
>TRBJ2-7|few|TRBV5-1|TRBD1
TGCGCCAGCAGCTGGACCACCGGGACAGGATACGAGCAGTACTTC
CASSWTTGTGYEQYF
>TRBJ2-2|-|TRBV10-1|TRBD1
TGCGCCAGCAGTGAGACAAGGACGACGGACAGGGCATGGGCCGGGGAGCTGTTTTTT
CASSETRTTDRAWAGELFF
>TRBJ2-5|-|TRBV27|-
TGTGCCAGCAGTCCCCGAGGTACGCGGGACCAGTATGGCCAGTACTTC
CASSPRGTRDQYGQYF
>TRBJ2-2|-|TRBV19|-
TGTGCCAGTAGTATAGATCCCTCCGGCGGGGAGCTGTTTTTT
CASSIDPSGGELFF
>TRBJ2-7|-|TRBV5-1|-
TGCGCCAGCAGACGGGAGCTCCGCTCCTACGAGCAGTACTTC
CASRRELRSYEQYF
>TRBJ2-7|-|TRBV6-7|-
TGTGCCAGCAGTTACTCTGACACATATGAGCTACGGCAGTACTTC
CASSYSDTYELRQYF
>TRBJ2-5|few|TRBV27|TRBD2
TGTGCCAGCAGACCTAGCGGGGGTGAGACCCAGTACTTC
CASRPSGGETQYF
>TRBJ1-4|-|TRBV28|-
TGTGCCAGCCAAACGCAGGGTCAAAAACTGTTTTTT
CASQTQGQKLFF
>TRBJ1-2|-|TRBV7-9|TRBD1
TGTGCCAGCAGCCTAGGACAGGGAGGAGGCTACACCTTC
CASSLGQGGGYTF
>TRBJ2-5|-|TRBV5-1|TRBD2
TGCGCCAGCAGCTTGGGTATAGCGGGAGTAGGAGAGACCCAGTACTTC
CASSLGIAGVGETQYF
>TRBJ1-1|-|TRBV5-4|-
TGTGCCAGCAGTCCCCGTCAGGCCGTTCGGCCTGAAGCTTTCTTT
CASSPRQAVRPEAFF
>TRBJ1-1|-|TRBV7-2|-
TGTGCCAGCAGCATCAGGGTGGGGATGAACACTGAAGCTTTCTTT
CASSIRVGMNTEAFF
>TRBJ2-1|-|TRBV27|TRBD1
TGTGCCAGCAGTTTAGACAGGGGCTACAATGAGCAGTTCTTC
CASSLDRGYNEQFF
>TRBJ2-7|-|TRBV7-8|-
TGTGCCAGCAGCGAGAGCGCCCTTGGGACTTCTTACGAGCAGTACTTC
CASSESALGTSYEQYF
>TRBJ2-1|-|TRBV6-1|TRBD2
TGTGCCAGCAGTGACCAAGGACTAGCTGGTCCGTTCTTC
CASSDQGLAGPFF
>TRBJ2-5|-|TRBV7-9|TRBD1
TGTGCCAGCAGCCCCCCCCGGACAGGGGAAGGGGAGACCCAGTACTTC
CASSPPRTGEGETQYF
>TRBJ2-7|-|TRBV28|-
TGTGCCAGCAGTACACCCGTCCAGGGCGAGCAGTACTTC
CASSTPVQGEQYF
>TRBJ1-1|-|TRBV7-9|TRBD1
TGTGCCAGCAGCTCAGGACAGGATGAAGCTTTCTTT
CASSSGQDEAFF
>TRBJ2-3|-|TRBV7-9|TRBD2
TGTGCCAGCAGCCGGACTAGCGGGAGGCCCCTTTGGGCGCAGTATTTT
CASSRTSGRPLWAQYF
>TRBJ1-2|few|TRBV29-1|-
TGCAGCGTTGTAGTTAACTATGGCTACACCTTC
CSVVVNYGYTF
>TRBJ2-3|-|TRBV7-8|TRBD2
TGTGCCAGCAGCTTAGGAGCGGGGGGGGGCACAGATACGCAGTATTTT
CASSLGAGGGTDTQYF
>TRBJ1-5|-|TRBV6-1|TRBD1
TGTGCCAGCAGCGGGACAGGGGGCTTTCAGCCCCAGCATTTT
CASSGTGGFQPQHF
>TRBJ1-2|-|TRBV28|-
TGTGCCAGCAGTTTTGTGGGCTCTAACTATGGCTACACCTTC
CASSFVGSNYGYTF
>TRBJ2-7|-|TRBV6-5|TRBD2
TGTGCCAGCCGTCCGGGAGGGCCGTTCGAGCAGTACTTC
CASRPGGPFEQYF
>TRBJ1-1|once|TRBV7-3|-
TGTGCCAGCAGCCAAACCCAGGGGACTGAAGCTTTCTTT
CASSQTQGTEAFF
>TRBJ1-2|-|TRBV5-1|-
TGCGCCAGCAGCTTGGCCGATGGGGCCGACTACACCTTC
CASSLADGADYTF
>TRBJ2-1|-|TRBV2|TRBD2
TGTGCCAGCAGTGTTAATAGCGGGAGTAGGTACAATGAGCAGTTCTTC
CASSVNSGSRYNEQFF
>TRBJ2-3|once|TRBV25-1|-
TGTGCCAGCAGTGAACAGATAGCGGACACAGATACGCAGTATTTT
CASSEQIADTDTQYF
>TRBJ2-7|-|TRBV6-5|TRBD2
TGTGCCAGCAGTTACACCACTAGCGGGAGTCCCTACGAGCAGTACTTC
CASSYTTSGSPYEQYF
>TRBJ2-1|-|TRBV27|-
TGTGCCGGCAGCCCAATAGGGGAAAACAATGAGCAGTTCTTC
CAGSPIGENNEQFF